This TCR beta chain was sequenced in a study of control samples from healthy donors and cancer patients. This CDR3 is built from 12 residues. The V and J ends lost 8 bases and 6 bases, in that order; junction bases with no gene match: 7. The protocol was immunoSEQ multiplex PCR, while the TCRdb copy is restricted to in-frame clones and leaves out a portion. The table has around 140,000 clones, about 90% seen once. The sample taken for sequencing was PBMCs. The rearrangement joins TRBV12-3 or TRBV12-4 to TRBJ2-7; 7 bases agree with TRBD1. The TCR sequence derives from a man aged 45-65 years with head and neck cancer. As DNA, the CDR3 is TGTGCCAGCCGCACAGGGGTTTCCGAGCAGTACTTC. Its protein is CASRTGVSEQYF.